The 30 T cell receptor beta chains presented below share a single source sample, sequenced in a study of blood T cell repertoires in COVID-19. Here immunoSEQ multiplex PCR was the method, and the copy in TCRdb shows in-frame clones only, minus some. This sample carries about 270,000 clones, 80% to 90% of them seen once, and the ten largest clones take 4.1%. Material: PBMCs or T cells enriched from blood (not recorded which). The receptors here all came from a woman aged 25 to 39 with acute COVID-19.

The chain couples TRBV5-1 to TRBJ2-7; 15 nucleotides line up with TRBD2. This CDR3 comprises 17 residues. After removal of 4 bases from V and 0 bases from J, the junction contained 5 bases not matched to a gene. Germline V gives CDR1 SGHRS, CDR2 YFSETQ. The CDR3 DNA reads TGCGCCAGCAGCGCCGGGACTAGCGGGAGGAGCTCCTACGAGCAGTACTTC. This codes for CASSAGTSGRSSYEQYF.

This clone has a handful of counts. The chain employs TRBV28 and TRBJ1-1; 7 positions match TRBD1. The CDR3 sequence is 14 residues long. Germline V lookup: CDR1 MDHEN, CDR2 SYDVKM. The V segment lost 6 bases and the J segment 5 bases; nucleotides outside the gene matches: 9. The CDR3 sequence is CASSETGSRTEAFF. The CDR3 DNA reads TGTGCCAGCAGCGAGACAGGGTCGAGGACTGAAGCTTTCTTT.

The chain carries TRBV12-3 or TRBV12-4 and TRBJ2-1; 7 bases match TRBD2. The J segment lost 8 bases and the V segment lost 6 bases, leaving 7 bases of the junction unmatched. There are 13 residues in the CDR3. The CDR3 spells CASSRGRSDEQFF. In DNA, the CDR3 is TGTGCCAGCAGCCGCGGGAGATCTGATGAGCAGTTCTTC.

V gene TRBV6-2 or TRBV6-3 combines with J gene TRBJ2-1; 10 bases are shared with TRBD2. The CDR3 extends over 16 amino acids. Per the germline V gene, CDR1 is MNHEY and CDR2 is SVGEGT. The J segment lost 13 bases and the V segment lost 0 bases, leaving 12 bases of the junction unmatched. The DNA for the CDR3 is TGTGCCAGCAGTTACTCGAGCCCAGCGGGAGGGACTATACAGTTCTTC. Encoded protein: CASSYSSPAGGTIQFF.

This clone was recorded once. The J gene is TRBJ2-3, the V gene TRBV28, with 7 positions matching TRBD2. The CDR3 extends over 13 amino acids. After removal of 8 bases from V and 3 bases from J, the junction contained 5 bases not matched to a gene. Germline lookup yields CDR1 MDHEN and CDR2 SYDVKM. CDR3 bases: TGTGCCAGCGGCGCGGGAGTAACAGATACGCAGTATTTT. Translated: CASGAGVTDTQYF.

This clone showed up just once. The chain recombines TRBV28 with TRBJ2-7; D is undetermined. The CDR3 contains 11 residues. Trimming took 1 base from V and 7 from J, leaving 5 bases between them. Looked up from germline, CDR1 is MDHEN and CDR2 is SYDVKM. CDR3 sequence (DNA): TGTGCCAGCAGTTTATACCGGGAGCAGTACTTC. This sequence encodes CASSLYREQYF.

The chain links TRBV27 to TRBJ1-2; 7 positions match TRBD1. Germline V lookup: CDR1 MNHEY, CDR2 SMNVEV (reference sequence). The trim removed 6 bases at V and 2 bases at J, leaving 9 bases unmatched. The CDR3 has 15 amino acids. CDR3 coding DNA: TGTGCCAGCAGAGCCCAGGGGGACCCAAACTATGGCTACACCTTC. Amino acids: CASRAQGDPNYGYTF.

The chain joins TRBV27 to TRBJ2-7; TRBD2 matches 12 bases. The CDR3 extends over 17 amino acids. CDR1 is MNHEY, CDR2 SMNVEV, per germline (reference sequence). V dropped 2 bases and J dropped 2; count of bases not matched to a gene: 7. The chain's CDR3 is CASSLSRLAGDAYEQYF. CDR3 nucleotides: TGTGCCAGCAGTTTAAGCAGACTAGCGGGGGACGCCTACGAGCAGTACTTC.

V usage is TRBV27 and J usage is TRBJ2-1, with D tentatively TRBD1 (5 bases). CDR1 and CDR2 from the germline V gene are MNHEY and SMNVEV (reference sequence). The V gene lost 4 bases and the J gene lost 6 bases, with 16 bases spanning the gap. The CDR3 totals 15 residues. CDR3 amino acids: CASSSRTPTINEQFF. The CDR3, as DNA: TGTGCCAGCAGTTCGAGGACACCGACGATCAATGAGCAGTTCTTC.

The gene calls are TRBV27 and TRBJ2-5, with 12 nucleotides matching TRBD2. This CDR3 region has 15 residues. The V segment lost 2 bases and the J segment 4 bases; nucleotides outside the gene matches: 2. Germline CDR1 and CDR2: MNHEY and SMNVEV (reference sequence). CDR3: CASSLGGLAGETQYF. In nucleotides, the CDR3 is TGTGCCAGCAGTTTAGGGGGACTAGCGGGAGAGACCCAGTACTTC.

The gene calls are TRBV27 and TRBJ2-7; 8 positions agree with TRBD1. Germline V gives CDR1 MNHEY, CDR2 SMNVEV (reference sequence). CDR3 length equals 18 residues. V was pared by 3 bases and J by 3 bases, with 16 bases of the junction left unmatched. Written as DNA, the CDR3 is TGTGCCAGCAGTTTGGGGGGTACACTTGGGACAGGTGACTACGAGCAGTACTTC. Translating gives CASSLGGTLGTGDYEQYF.

The chain carries TRBV7-6 and TRBJ2-1, with D tentatively TRBD2 (5 bases). The germline V and J ends were trimmed by 3 bases and 2 bases, with 8 bases remaining between them. Per the germline V gene, CDR1 is SGHVS and CDR2 is FNYEAQ. The CDR3 is 14 residues long. The DNA of the CDR3 is TGTGCCAGCAGCTTCGGGGAGCCCTACAATGAGCAGTTCTTC. Its translation: CASSFGEPYNEQFF.

CDR3 sequence reads: CASSPRSGVDEQYF. CDR3 bases: TGTGCCAGCTCGCCCCGTAGCGGGGTGGACGAGCAGTACTTC. V is TRBV18 and J is TRBJ2-7, with 8 bases identical to TRBD2. The CDR3 sequence is 14 residues long. The V gene's germline CDR1 is KGHSH and CDR2 LQKENI. Trimming took 6 bases from V and 5 from J; bases not matched to a gene: 9.

The rearrangement joins TRBV6-5 to TRBJ1-1; D remains unclear. The CDR3 length is 14 residues. Trimming stripped 0 bases from V and 3 bases from J, with 8 bases between. Per germline, CDR1 MNHEY and CDR2 SVGAGI. CDR3 amino acids: CASSYSTGDTEAFF. DNA for the CDR3: TGTGCCAGCAGTTACTCGACCGGGGACACTGAAGCTTTCTTT.

The chain is built from TRBV11-1 and TRBJ2-7; TRBD2 matches 14 bases. This CDR3 comprises 16 residues. Germline CDR1 SGHAT, CDR2 FQDESV (reference sequence). V gave up 5 bases and J gave up 5 bases; unmatched junction bases: 8. In DNA, the CDR3 is TGTGCCAGCAGCGACGGGACTAGCGGGAGTTACGACGAGCAGTACTTC. This sequence encodes CASSDGTSGSYDEQYF.

The V and J genes are TRBV28 and TRBJ2-7; D is possibly TRBD2 (6 bases). Germline loops: CDR1 MDHEN, CDR2 SYDVKM. CDR3 length: 14 amino acids. The V and J ends lost 2 bases and 0 bases respectively, with 8 bases between them. CDR3 nucleotide sequence: TGTGCCAGCAGTTTACACGGGAGCTCCTACGAGCAGTACTTC. It translates to CASSLHGSSYEQYF.

The V gene is TRBV2, the J gene TRBJ2-1; TRBD2 matches 11 bases. The J segment lost 9 bases and the V segment lost 6 bases, leaving 7 bases of the junction unmatched. Looked up from germline, CDR1 is SNHLY and CDR2 is FYNNEI. The CDR3 is made up of 14 amino acids. The DNA of the CDR3 is TGTGCCAGCAGGGGACTAGCGGCTGATGGTGAGCAGTTCTTC. It translates to CASRGLAADGEQFF.

The rearrangement joins TRBV10-3 to TRBJ1-1, with 7 bases that match TRBD1. The ends lost 7 bases at V and 1 base at J; junction bases unmatched: 12. The CDR3 contains 16 residues. Germline V CDR1 and CDR2: ENHRY, SYGVKD. Here the CDR3 DNA reads TGTGCCATCACCCGAGGGAGACAGGGAGAGAACACTGAAGCTTTCTTT. It yields the protein CAITRGRQGENTEAFF.

The chain joins TRBV29-1 to TRBJ2-1, with a tentative D call TRBD1 (6 bases). The CDR3 length is 12 residues. V dropped 3 bases and J dropped 9 bases, with 12 bases sitting between them. The germline V gene has CDR1 SQVTM and CDR2 ANQGSEA. The CDR3 loop is CSVDTGLAEQFF. CDR3 nucleotide sequence: TGCAGCGTTGATACAGGGTTGGCTGAGCAGTTCTTC.

The chain combines TRBV20-1 with TRBJ1-5, with D hard to call. This CDR3 comprises 14 residues. V shed 3 bases and J shed 0 bases, with 9 bases lying between them. Germline lookup yields CDR1 DFQATT and CDR2 SNEGSKA (reference sequence). The CDR3 region is CSASLGYSNQPQHF. CDR3 nucleotides: TGCAGTGCTAGTCTAGGTTATAGCAATCAGCCCCAGCATTTT.

The chain is built from TRBV12-3 or TRBV12-4 and TRBJ1-5, with D maybe TRBD1 (6 bases). V lost 5 bases to trimming and J lost 6 bases, with 11 bases between them. This CDR3 is 13 amino acids long. This CDR3 reads CASSEQGSQPQHF. The CDR3 region has the DNA TGTGCCAGCAGTGAACAGGGAAGTCAGCCCCAGCATTTT.

V usage is TRBV14 and J usage is TRBJ2-7; possible D gene TRBD2, 6 bases. The V end lost 1 base, the J end lost 3 bases, and 13 bases lay between the germline ends. Germline V CDR1 and CDR2: SGHDN, FVKESK. The CDR3 covers 15 residues. This chain's CDR3 is CASSQGLGSNYEQYF. The CDR3 DNA reads as TGTGCCAGCAGCCAAGGACTAGGAAGTAACTACGAGCAGTACTTC.

V gene TRBV7-6 combines with J gene TRBJ1-4; D is undetermined. Germline V gene lookup returns CDR1 SGHVS and CDR2 FNYEAQ. Trimming left V 1 base short and J 5 bases short, with 11 bases between. The CDR3 spans 15 residues. The CDR3 nucleotides are TGTGCCAGCAGCTTAGGTCAGGAACCCAATGAAAAACTGTTTTTT. Amino acids: CASSLGQEPNEKLFF.

The chain is built from TRBV4-2 and TRBJ2-7, with 8 bases matching TRBD1. V lost 3 bases and J lost 1; bases outside the gene matches: 8. Germline CDR1 reads LGHNA; CDR2 reads YNFKEQ. The CDR3 consists of 16 residues. CDR3 DNA: TGTGCCAGCAGCCAGGTCGTAGGACAGGGATCCTACGAGCAGTACTTC. Protein sequence: CASSQVVGQGSYEQYF.

The chain links TRBV7-9 to TRBJ2-7, with 8 bases matching TRBD2. From germline, CDR1 is SEHNR and CDR2 FQNEAQ (reference sequence). This CDR3 is built from 13 residues. After removal of 4 bases from V and 3 bases from J, the junction contained 2 bases not matched to a gene. CDR3 DNA: TGTGCCAGCAGCTCCGGGGGGGTCTACGAGCAGTACTTC. Amino acid sequence: CASSSGGVYEQYF.

This clone was seen a handful of times. Within the sample, other DNA sequences also encode this same CDR3. This chain links TRBV2 with TRBJ2-7; TRBD1 aligns across 8 bases. Germline V gives CDR1 SNHLY, CDR2 FYNNEI. The CDR3 spans 13 residues. J lost 4 bases, V lost 8 bases, and 7 bases had no gene match. This CDR3 reads CASGTGQGYEQYF. The CDR3 DNA follows: TGTGCCAGCGGGACAGGACAGGGTTACGAGCAGTACTTC. The variable domain in full, with the rest retrieved from reference TRBV2 and TRBJ2-7, is EPEVTQTPSHQVTQMGQEVILRCVPISNHLYFYWYRQILGQKVEFLVSFYNNEISEKSEIFDDQFSVERPDGSNFTLKIRSTKLEDSAMYFCASGTGQGYEQYFGPGTRLTVT.

The chain carries TRBV27 and TRBJ1-2; 8 nucleotides line up with TRBD1. The CDR3 extends over 14 amino acids. Trimming cost V 5 bases and J 5 bases; bases outside gene matches: 7. CDR1 MNHEY and CDR2 SMNVEV come from the germline V gene (reference sequence). CDR3 sequence reads: CASSPGTGRYGYTF. The CDR3 coding sequence is TGTGCCAGCAGTCCCGGGACAGGCCGTTATGGCTACACCTTC.

V gene TRBV27 combines with J gene TRBJ2-1; 8 bases map to TRBD2. The CDR3 is 16 residues long. CDR1 is MNHEY and CDR2 is SMNVEV in the germline V gene (reference sequence). With V trimmed by 5 bases and J by 0 bases, 6 bases remained unmatched. This CDR3 reads CASSSGSRSSYNEQFF. The DNA for the CDR3 is TGTGCCAGCAGTAGCGGGAGCAGGAGCTCCTACAATGAGCAGTTCTTC.

V usage is TRBV28 and J usage is TRBJ1-6; 7 bases are shared with TRBD1. The CDR3 length is 15 residues. The junction had 7 bases not matched to a gene; V was cut back by 3 bases and J by 8 bases. CDR1 is MDHEN and CDR2 is SYDVKM in the germline V gene. CDR3: CASSLGDRYDSPLHF. As DNA, the CDR3 is TGTGCCAGCAGTTTGGGGGACAGATATGATTCACCCCTCCACTTT.

The chain carries TRBV14 and TRBJ2-1; 13 nucleotides align to TRBD2. The CDR3 sequence is 17 residues long. The V and J ends lost 4 bases and 4 bases, in that order; junction bases with no gene match: 7. The V gene's germline CDR1 is SGHDN and CDR2 FVKESK. The CDR3 is CASSLDGLAGVYNEQFF. The CDR3, as DNA: TGTGCCAGCAGCCTCGACGGACTAGCGGGAGTGTACAATGAGCAGTTCTTC.